This T cell receptor beta chain was sequenced for a study of radiotherapy plus CTLA-4 blockade in lung cancer. General study results and limits: With interferon-beta, early dynamics of blood T cell clones were reported to best predict response. Expansion in blood of tumor-derived TCR clones was seen after radiotherapy plus ipilimumab.

With regard to this clone: What it binds is not known.

Here immunoSEQ multiplex PCR was the method, and the copy in TCRdb shows in-frame clones only, minus some. The sample yields tens of thousands of clones, 76% seen once. Germline lookup yields CDR1 MNHNS and CDR2 SASEGT. This CDR3 has 13 residues. The V gene lost 4 bases and the J gene lost 1 base, with 7 bases spanning the gap. Lung cancer patients with chemo-refractory metastatic non-small-cell disease were given focal radiation plus CTLA-4 blockade with ipilimumab. The V call is TRBV6-1, the J call TRBJ1-2; D is unresolved. This TCR came from a human donor with non-small cell lung cancer whose response to radiotherapy plus ipilimumab could not be evaluated. Some clones in this sample may be carry-over from other donors' samples. Material: peripheral blood, obtained from a patient treated with radiotherapy plus ipilimumab. CDR3 coding DNA: TGTGCCAGCAGTGGGGAGATTAACTATGGCTACACCTTC. It encodes CASSGEINYGYTF.